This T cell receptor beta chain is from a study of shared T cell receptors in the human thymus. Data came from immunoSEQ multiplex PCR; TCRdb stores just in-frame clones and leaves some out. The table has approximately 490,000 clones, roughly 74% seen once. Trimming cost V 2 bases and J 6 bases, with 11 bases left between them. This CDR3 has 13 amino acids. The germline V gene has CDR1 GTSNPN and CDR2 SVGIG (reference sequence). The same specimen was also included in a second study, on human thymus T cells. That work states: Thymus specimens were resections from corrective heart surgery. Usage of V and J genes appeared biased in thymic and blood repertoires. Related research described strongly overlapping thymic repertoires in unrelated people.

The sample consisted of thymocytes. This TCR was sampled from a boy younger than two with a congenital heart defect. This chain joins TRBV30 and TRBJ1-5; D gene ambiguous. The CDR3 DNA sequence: TGTGCCTGGAGTTTCCCGTCCGGTCAGCCCCAGCATTTT. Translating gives CAWSFPSGQPQHF.